A selection of T cell receptor beta chains follows, all from one sample in a study of Ad26.COV2.S vaccination and SARS-CoV-2 variants. TCRdb's table, derived via immunoSEQ multiplex PCR, lists solely in-frame clones and lacks some. The repertoire holds hundreds of thousands of clones, roughly 90% seen once, with nearly 1.5% in the top ten. Source: peripheral blood, taken in a trial of Ad26.COV2.S vaccine versus placebo. These receptors all stem from a person aged 18 to 65 who received the Ad26.COV2.S COVID-19 vaccine or a placebo. Each CDR3 is given with its conserved first and last residue. Clone size is shown for a subset of rows, as once, few, many or a class of expanded clone.

>TRBJ2-1|NA|TRBV3-1/TRBV3-2
CASSQVWSSYNEQFF
>TRBJ1-3|NA|TRBV5-1
CASSPQVSGNTIYF
>TRBJ1-2|NA|TRBV10-3
CAISVGSSANYGYTF
>TRBJ2-5|NA|TRBV24-1
CATSDSSLGTGLETQYF
>TRBJ2-3|NA|TRBV27
CASSLRQASGGTQYF
>TRBJ2-5|NA|TRBV4-1
CASSPRDRGIETQYF
>TRBJ2-1|few|TRBV30
CAWKWGWTSGASSYNEQFF
>TRBJ1-1|NA|TRBV10-3
CAISLGQGVSTEAFF
>TRBJ1-3|NA|TRBV3-1/TRBV3-2
CASSQDGGGNTIYF
>TRBJ2-5|NA|TRBV7-2
CASSFYGGGEETQYF
>TRBJ1-1|NA|TRBV5-1
CASSLVPDGTEAFF
>TRBJ2-7|NA|TRBV9
CASSVAGTGTYEQYF
>TRBJ2-5|NA|TRBV18
CASSPTGTYQETQYF
>TRBJ2-1|NA|TRBV21-1
CASSRYGASTNEQFF
>TRBJ2-1|once|TRBV19
CASSIEEGLVDNEQFF
>TRBJ2-2|once|TRBV30
CAWSVRGGWDTGELFF
>TRBJ2-5|NA|TRBV11-2
CASSNPLAGAQETQYF
>TRBJ2-1|NA|TRBV10-3
CAISGLGSSYNEQFF
>TRBJ2-3|NA|TRBV7-2
CASSLEEVDTQYF
>TRBJ1-5|NA|TRBV2
CASSPTPQPQHF
>TRBJ2-5|NA|TRBV7-9
CASSLVGGGETQYF
>TRBJ1-3|NA|TRBV6-2/TRBV6-3
CASSYDQPGAGNTIYF
>TRBJ2-7|NA|TRBV7-2
CASSLAGGLAGGSGEQYF
>TRBJ2-2|NA|TRBV29-1
CSVPTSGGTNTGELFF
>TRBJ1-5|NA|TRBV27
CASSPEGNGKQPQHF
>TRBJ2-7|NA|TRBV6-4
CASSDTSGTGIYEQYF
>TRBJ1-1|NA|TRBV12-3/TRBV12-4
CASSLDGTPLAFF
>TRBJ2-1|NA|TRBV10-1
CASSDRLDGEQFF
>TRBJ2-5|few|TRBV2
CASGTAKETQYF
>TRBJ1-4|NA|TRBV7-8
CASSVSGQSNEKLFF
>TRBJ2-5|NA|TRBV20-1
CSASVGNKETQYF
>TRBJ2-2|NA|TRBV4-3
CASSQDAGTVNTGELFF
>TRBJ1-5|NA|TRBV19
CASSLTGPASNQPQHF
>TRBJ2-7|NA|TRBV5-1
CASSLIGTAYEQYF
>TRBJ2-5|NA|TRBV6-5
CASSSGASGGETQYF
>TRBJ2-7|NA|TRBV3-1/TRBV3-2
CASSQEGAWNEQYF
>TRBJ2-3|NA|TRBV10-3
CAISGRDDSSTDTQYF
>TRBJ1-2|once|TRBV30
CAWKAAGQGRGYTF
>TRBJ1-5|NA|TRBV19
CASRLGQGNNQPQHF
>TRBJ2-6|NA|TRBV19
CASSIDLWQGVYSGANVLTF
>TRBJ1-3|few|TRBV6-5
CASRTGHLGNTIYF
>TRBJ2-1|NA|TRBV10-3
CAISLLAREDEQFF
>TRBJ2-2|NA|TRBV6-5
CASSSDRDTGELFF
>TRBJ2-3|NA|TRBV10-1
CASSSEPSTDTQYF
>TRBJ2-7|few|TRBV3-1/TRBV3-2
CASSQAVRGEQYF
>TRBJ2-7|NA|TRBV7-2
CASSFYDRVLDEQYF
>TRBJ1-2|once|TRBV5-1
CASSLDNYGYTF